The source of this TCR beta chain is a study of technical replicates of blood from a handful of donors (dated by TCRdb to 2016 to 2017). Taken from the germline V gene, the CDR1 and CDR2 loops are SGHTA and FQGNSA. The CDR3 spans 15 residues, from the cysteine through the phenylalanine. Only the CDR3 portion is preserved as DNA: 45 bases, with reading frame beginning at the first base. At the junction V is shortened by 10 bases and J by 7 bases, with 25 bases in between. To prepare the library, the immunoSEQ multiplex PCR assay was applied. Not all clones reach the TCRdb copy of this immuneACCESS table, which keeps in-frame sequences only. Checked studies attribute under half of the gap to unresolved V genes and leave the rest unexplained. Recorded for this sample are tens of thousands of clones; 95% to 98% of them occurred a single time. Jointly, the top ten make up approximately 0.15% of the sample.

For this clone: Its specific antigen is unknown. No clone much larger than this one lies a single base away; base qualities are absent.

The sequence derives from a human donor in good health. The source material was T cells isolated from PBMCs. The sequence joins TRBV7-2 to TRBJ1-2; the D region possibly corresponds to TRBD1 (5 bases align). At the DNA level, the sequence is TGTGCCACCCAACTAGGGGAGGGAACCCCATCTGGCTACACCTTC. This yields the protein CATQLGEGTPSGYTF.